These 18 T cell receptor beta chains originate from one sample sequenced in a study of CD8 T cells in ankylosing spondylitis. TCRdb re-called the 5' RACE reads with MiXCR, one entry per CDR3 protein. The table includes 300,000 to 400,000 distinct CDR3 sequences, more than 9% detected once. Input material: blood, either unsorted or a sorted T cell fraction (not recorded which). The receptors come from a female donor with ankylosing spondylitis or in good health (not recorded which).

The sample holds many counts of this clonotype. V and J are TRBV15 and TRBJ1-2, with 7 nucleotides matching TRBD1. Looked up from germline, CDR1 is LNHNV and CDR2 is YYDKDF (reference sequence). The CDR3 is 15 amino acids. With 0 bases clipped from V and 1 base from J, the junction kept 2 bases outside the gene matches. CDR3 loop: CATSRDRQGNYGYTF. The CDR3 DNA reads TGTGCCACCAGCAGAGATCGACAGGGTAACTATGGCTACACCTTC.

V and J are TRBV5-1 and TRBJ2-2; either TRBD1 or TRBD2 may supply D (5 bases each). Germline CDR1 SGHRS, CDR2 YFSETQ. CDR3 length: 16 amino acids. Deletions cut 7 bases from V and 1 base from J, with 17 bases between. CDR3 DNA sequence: TGCGCCAGCGATCAAACCGGGACCCGGAACACCGGGGAGCTGTTTTTT. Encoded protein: CASDQTGTRNTGELFF. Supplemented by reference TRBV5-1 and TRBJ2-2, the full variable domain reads KAGVTQTPRYLIKTRGQQVTLSCSPISGHRSVSWYQQTPGQGLQFLFEYFSETQRNKGNFPGRFSGRQFSNSRSEMNVSTLELGDSALYLCASDQTGTRNTGELFFGEGSRLTVL.

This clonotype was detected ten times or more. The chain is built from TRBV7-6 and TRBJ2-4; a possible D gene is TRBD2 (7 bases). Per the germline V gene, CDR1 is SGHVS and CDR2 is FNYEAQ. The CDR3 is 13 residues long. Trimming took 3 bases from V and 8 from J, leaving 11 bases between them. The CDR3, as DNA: TGTGCCAGCAGCTTGTTAGGGGGGGACATTCAGTACTTC. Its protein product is CASSLLGGDIQYF.

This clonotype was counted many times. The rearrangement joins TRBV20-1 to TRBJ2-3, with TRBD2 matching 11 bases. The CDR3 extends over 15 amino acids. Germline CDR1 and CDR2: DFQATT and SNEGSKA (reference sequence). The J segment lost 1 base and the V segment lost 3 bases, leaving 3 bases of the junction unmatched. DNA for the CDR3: TGCAGTGCTAGGACGACTAGCGGGGGCACAGATACGCAGTATTTT. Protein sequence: CSARTTSGGTDTQYF.

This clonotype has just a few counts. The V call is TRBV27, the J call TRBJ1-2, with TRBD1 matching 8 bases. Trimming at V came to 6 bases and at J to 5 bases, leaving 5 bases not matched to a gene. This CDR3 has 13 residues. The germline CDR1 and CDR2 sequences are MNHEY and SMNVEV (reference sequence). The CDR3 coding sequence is TGTGCCAGCAGGGACAGGGCCATTTATGGCTACACCTTC. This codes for CASRDRAIYGYTF.

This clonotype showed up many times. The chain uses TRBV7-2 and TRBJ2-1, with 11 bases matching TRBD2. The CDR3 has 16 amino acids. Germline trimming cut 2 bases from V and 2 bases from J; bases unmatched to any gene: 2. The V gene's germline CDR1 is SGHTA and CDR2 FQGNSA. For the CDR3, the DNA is TGTGCCAGCAGCTTACTGGGACTAGCGGCCTACAATGAGCAGTTCTTC. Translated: CASSLLGLAAYNEQFF.

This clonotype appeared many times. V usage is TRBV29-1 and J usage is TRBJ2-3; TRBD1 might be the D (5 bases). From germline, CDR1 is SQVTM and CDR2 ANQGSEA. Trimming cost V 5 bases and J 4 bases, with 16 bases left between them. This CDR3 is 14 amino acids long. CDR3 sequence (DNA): TGCAGCGTTTTTCCGGGTTGGGGCCCAGATACGCAGTATTTT. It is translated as CSVFPGWGPDTQYF.

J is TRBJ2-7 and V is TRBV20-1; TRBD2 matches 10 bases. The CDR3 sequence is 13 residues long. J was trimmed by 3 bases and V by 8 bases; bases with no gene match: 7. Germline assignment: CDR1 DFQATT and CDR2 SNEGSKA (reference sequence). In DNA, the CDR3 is TGCAGTCTTACAGCGGGGGGGCTCTACGAGCAGTACTTC. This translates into CSLTAGGLYEQYF.

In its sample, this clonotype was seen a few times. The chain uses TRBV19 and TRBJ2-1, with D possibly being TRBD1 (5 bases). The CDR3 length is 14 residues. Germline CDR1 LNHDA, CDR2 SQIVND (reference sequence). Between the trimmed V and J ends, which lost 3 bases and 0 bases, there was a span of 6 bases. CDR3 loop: CASSIQGSYNEQFF. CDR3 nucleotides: TGTGCCAGTAGTATCCAGGGCTCCTACAATGAGCAGTTCTTC.

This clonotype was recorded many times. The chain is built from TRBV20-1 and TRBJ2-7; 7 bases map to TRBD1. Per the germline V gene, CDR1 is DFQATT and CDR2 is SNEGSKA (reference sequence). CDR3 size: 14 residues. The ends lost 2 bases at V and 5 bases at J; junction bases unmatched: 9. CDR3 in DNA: TGCAGTGCTAGAAAGGGGGCTTCTGTCAACGAGCAGTACTTC. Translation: CSARKGASVNEQYF.

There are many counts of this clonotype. CDR3 amino acids: CSAHPGLVKNIQYF. The CDR3 bases are TGCAGTGCTCATCCGGGACTGGTCAAAAACATTCAGTACTTC. This rearrangement joins TRBV20-1 to TRBJ2-4; TRBD2 is a possible D gene (6 bases). Trimming took 5 bases from V and 3 from J, leaving 14 bases between them. Germline V gene lookup returns CDR1 DFQATT and CDR2 SNEGSKA (reference sequence). The CDR3 runs 14 residues.

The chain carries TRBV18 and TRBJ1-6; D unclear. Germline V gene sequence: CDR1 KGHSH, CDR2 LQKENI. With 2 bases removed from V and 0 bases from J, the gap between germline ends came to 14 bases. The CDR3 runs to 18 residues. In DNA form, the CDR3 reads TGTGCCAGCTCACCATACGGTTGGGAAGCCTCCTATAATTCACCCCTCCACTTT. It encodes CASSPYGWEASYNSPLHF.

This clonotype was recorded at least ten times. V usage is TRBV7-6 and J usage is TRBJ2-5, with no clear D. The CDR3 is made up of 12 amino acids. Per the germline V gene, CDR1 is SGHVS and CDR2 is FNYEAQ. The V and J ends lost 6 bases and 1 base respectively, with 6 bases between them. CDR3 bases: TGTGCCAGCAGTTCCTCCCAAGAGACCCAGTACTTC. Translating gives CASSSSQETQYF.

In DNA form, the CDR3 reads TGTGCCAGCAGCCGGAGCTTCACTGGTGGGGTGCAGTACTTC. Amino acids: CASSRSFTGGVQYF. This rearrangement joins TRBV11-2 to TRBJ2-7; D is undetermined. Trimming took 5 bases from V and 9 from J, leaving 20 bases between them. There are 14 residues in the CDR3. The germline gives CDR1 SGHAT, CDR2 FQNNGV.

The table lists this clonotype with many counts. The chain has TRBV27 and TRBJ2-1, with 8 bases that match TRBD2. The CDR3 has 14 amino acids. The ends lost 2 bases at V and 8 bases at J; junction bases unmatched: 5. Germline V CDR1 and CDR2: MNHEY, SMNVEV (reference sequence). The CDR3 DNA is TGTGCCAGCAGTTTAAGTAGCGGGGAGCATGAGCAGTTCTTC. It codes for CASSLSSGEHEQFF.

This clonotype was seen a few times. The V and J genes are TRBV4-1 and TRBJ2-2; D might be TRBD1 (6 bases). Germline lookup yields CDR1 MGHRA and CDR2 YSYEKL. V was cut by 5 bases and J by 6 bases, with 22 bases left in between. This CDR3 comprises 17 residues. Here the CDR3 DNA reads TGCGCCAGCAGCGCACTTTTTAGGACAGTGGTATCCGGGGAGCTGTTTTTT. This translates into CASSALFRTVVSGELFF.

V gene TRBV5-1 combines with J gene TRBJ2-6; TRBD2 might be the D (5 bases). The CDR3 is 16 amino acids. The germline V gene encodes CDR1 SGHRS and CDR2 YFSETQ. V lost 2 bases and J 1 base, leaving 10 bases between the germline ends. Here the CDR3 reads CASSLSGSSGANVLTF. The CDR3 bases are TGCGCCAGCAGCTTATCGGGATCATCTGGGGCCAACGTCCTGACTTTC.

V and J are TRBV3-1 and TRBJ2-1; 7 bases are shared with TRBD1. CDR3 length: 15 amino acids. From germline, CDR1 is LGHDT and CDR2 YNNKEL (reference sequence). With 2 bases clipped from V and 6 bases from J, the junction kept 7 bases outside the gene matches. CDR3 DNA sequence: TGTGCCAGCAGCCAATCGAGGGGGCGAGGCAATGAGCAGTTCTTC. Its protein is CASSQSRGRGNEQFF.